Each of the 11 T cell receptor beta chains below was sequenced from the same sample in a study of vaccination and CD4 T cells after COVID-19. The treatment denotes: approximately 9-day PBMC culture with coronavirus spike peptide pools or control peptides (ViraFEST assay). With the Oncomine TCR Beta short-read assay, DNA from cultured CD4+ T cells was sequenced. TCRdb independently ran MiXCR on the PCR reads; one entry per CDR3 protein. The data show around 16,000 distinct CDR3 sequences, around 61% seen once. These TCRs are of unknown antigen specificity. The specimen sequenced was CD4+ T cells from blood, cultured in vitro. The receptors were sampled from a human donor who had recovered from COVID-19.

This rearrangement joins TRBV20-1 to TRBJ1-2, with D unclear. The CDR3 totals 9 residues. Germline-derived CDR1 and CDR2 are DFQATT and SNEGSKA (reference sequence). The CDR3 nucleotides are TGCTGTCACCGGCGGGGCTACACCTTC. It yields the protein CCHRRGYTF.

The chain recombines TRBV10-3 with TRBJ1-2; TRBD1 matches 7 bases. Germline V gene data show CDR1 as ENHRY and CDR2 as SYGVKD. The CDR3 has 12 amino acids. The V gene end was trimmed by 6 bases and the J gene end by 4 bases; junction bases not matched to a gene: 2. The CDR3 DNA is TGTGCCATCAGCAGGGACAGCTATGGCTACACCTTC. This encodes CAISRDSYGYTF.

This clonotype was picked up a small number of times. The V call is TRBV20-1, the J call TRBJ2-3; 7 positions agree with TRBD2. This CDR3 comprises 14 residues. Germline CDR1 reads DFQATT; CDR2 reads SNEGSKA (reference sequence). Trimming at V came to 1 base and at J to 6 bases, leaving 7 bases not matched to a gene. The chain's CDR3 is CSARVGGVSDTQYF. The CDR3 coding sequence is TGCAGTGCTAGAGTTGGGGGGGTTTCGGATACGCAGTATTTT.

This rearrangement joins TRBV20-1 to TRBJ1-4, with a weak D call TRBD1 (6 bases). Deletions cut 2 bases from V and 5 bases from J, with 6 bases between. The CDR3 covers 12 residues. Germline CDR1 reads DFQATT; CDR2 reads SNEGSKA (reference sequence). The CDR3: CSARRGNEKLFF. The CDR3 nucleotides read TGCAGTGCTAGAAGGGGGAATGAAAAACTGTTTTTT.

This clonotype turned up a few times. The gene calls are TRBV7-2 and TRBJ1-1; tentatively, D is TRBD1 (5 bases). The CDR3 loop spans 15 amino acids. Trimming took 0 bases from V and 7 from J, leaving 15 bases between them. Germline V gives CDR1 SGHTA, CDR2 FQGNSA. The CDR3 region is CASSLALGEVGEAFF. The DNA for the CDR3 is TGTGCCAGCAGCTTAGCGCTGGGGGAAGTGGGTGAAGCTTTCTTT.

This clonotype has only a few counts. The genes are TRBV6-5 and TRBJ2-3; D is ambiguous. CDR3 length: 14 residues. With 2 bases removed from V and 1 base from J, the gap between germline ends came to 7 bases. Per the germline V gene, CDR1 is MNHEY and CDR2 is SVGAGI. The CDR3 bases are TGTGCCAGCAGTTACAGGGTTCGCACAGATACGCAGTATTTT. Amino acids: CASSYRVRTDTQYF.

In DNA form, the CDR3 reads TGTGCCAGCAGCTTGGACAGAAACTATGGCTACACCTTC. This translates into CASSLDRNYGYTF. The chain uses TRBV5-4 and TRBJ1-2; D remains unclear. V was clipped by 0 bases and J by 2 bases, with 5 bases between them. This CDR3 region has 13 residues. Germline lookup yields CDR1 SGHNT and CDR2 YYREEE (reference sequence).

A few counts support this clonotype. This sequence joins TRBV20-1 and TRBJ1-1, with D hard to call. Trimming stripped 1 base from V and 0 bases from J, with 6 bases between. This CDR3 has 13 amino acids. Looked up from germline, CDR1 is DFQATT and CDR2 is SNEGSKA (reference sequence). Written as DNA, the CDR3 is TGCAGTGCTAGAGCAGGCCTGAACACTGAAGCTTTCTTT. This gives the protein CSARAGLNTEAFF.

This clonotype was found a few times. V and J are TRBV6-1 and TRBJ1-2; 11 nucleotides agree with TRBD1. Germline CDR1 reads MNHNS; CDR2 reads SASEGT. V shed 5 bases and J 1 base; nucleotides not matched to a gene: 3. This CDR3 has 15 residues. In DNA, the CDR3 is TGTGCCAGCAGTCGGACAGGGGGCCTTAACTATGGCTACACCTTC. Residues: CASSRTGGLNYGYTF.

The chain joins TRBV28 to TRBJ1-2; D not resolved. The CDR3 runs to 13 residues. The germline V and J ends were trimmed by 2 bases and 8 bases, with 12 bases remaining between them. CDR1 and CDR2 from the germline V gene are MDHEN and SYDVKM. The DNA for the CDR3 is TGTGCCAGCAGTTTACGTCCGAGGTCGGGCTACACCTTC. Translation: CASSLRPRSGYTF.

The chain recombines TRBV10-3 with TRBJ1-2; D remains unclear. Germline CDR1 ENHRY, CDR2 SYGVKD. Trimming left V 3 bases short and J 10 bases short, with 9 bases between. The CDR3 is made up of 11 amino acids. The CDR3 DNA reads TGTGCCATCAGTGACTCCGCCTCCTACACCTTC. It yields the protein CAISDSASYTF.